A single sample is the source of the 24 T cell receptor beta chains below, sequenced in a study of low-dose radiotherapy and immunotherapy resistance in tumors (dated by TCRdb to between 2022 and 2023). The intended sense of this specimen's time point label: after trial treatment. The sample's treatment or condition label, decoded: LDRT plus nivolumab, ipilimumab, low-dose cyclophosphamide and aspirin (RACIN trial). TCRdb names Illumina HiSeq 2500 as the instrument used. First-strand cDNA was synthesized with Superscript III and a set of TRAV- and TRBV-specific primers, covering both TCRalpha and TCRbeta chains. TCRs were amplified with Phusion for around 18 PCR cycles, with a constant-region primer paired with the adapter attached to the V primers. The public reads were reanalyzed by TCRdb: fastp trimming at Q25, MiXCR alignment, in-frame beta chains only. Identical CDR3 proteins give one entry, which carries the most common genes and DNA. A total of roughly 90,000 distinct CDR3 sequences appear in this sample, more than 20% of them only once. Roughly 12% of the sample rests with the top ten.

The sequencing here drew on PBMCs, taken after low-dose radiotherapy plus immunotherapy. Receptors originate from a female donor with ovarian cancer.

The chain carries TRBV11-2 and TRBJ2-5; TRBD2 is a possible D gene (5 bases). Trimming pared 6 bases from V and 3 bases from J, leaving 8 bases between. CDR3 length: 12 amino acids. Germline assignment: CDR1 SGHAT and CDR2 FQNNGV. In nucleotides, the CDR3 is TGTGCCAGCAGAGCGGTTAAAGAGACCCAGTACTTC. This translates into CASRAVKETQYF.

This clonotype was recorded many times. This chain joins TRBV7-9 and TRBJ2-2; 8 bases line up with TRBD1. Germline V lookup: CDR1 SEHNR, CDR2 FQNEAQ (reference sequence). CDR3 length equals 17 residues. Trimming removed 5 bases from V and 4 bases from J; junction bases left unmatched: 12. In DNA form, the CDR3 reads TGTGCCAGCAGCCCGATCCTTCGGACAGGGACCACCGGGGAGCTGTTTTTT. It translates to CASSPILRTGTTGELFF.

This clonotype was seen repeatedly, ten times or more. V and J are TRBV7-3 and TRBJ1-6; D unresolved. This CDR3 has 14 amino acids. V was pared by 2 bases and J by 9 bases, with 11 bases between. CDR1 and CDR2 (germline): SGHTA, FQGTGA. The CDR3 here is CASSLDSSSSPLHF. Written as DNA, the CDR3 is TGTGCCAGCAGCTTAGATTCGTCGAGTTCACCCCTCCACTTT. The entire variable domain, with the rest obtained from reference TRBV7-3 and TRBJ1-6, is as follows: GAGVSQTPSNKVTEKGKYVELRCDPISGHTALYWYRQSLGQGPEFLIYFQGTGAADDSGLPNDRFFAVRPEGSVSTLKIQRTERGDSAVYLCASSLDSSSSPLHFGNGTRLTVT.

CDR3 coding DNA: TGTGCCAGCAGTTACCGAGGGGTCTCTGGAAACACCATATATTTT. It translates to CASSYRGVSGNTIYF. This chain links TRBV6-2 or TRBV6-3 with TRBJ1-3, with D tentatively TRBD1 (5 bases). Between the trimmed V and J ends, which lost 2 bases and 0 bases, there was a span of 8 bases. CDR1 is MNHEY and CDR2 is SVGEGT in the germline V gene. CDR3 length: 15 amino acids.

A remark on this clonotype: No DNA is shown, since the ends of the CDR3 on it are uncertain; the CDR3 is the one TCRdb lists. CDR3 region: CASSAGQLPTGELFFF. This rearrangement joins TRBV6-2 or TRBV6-3 to TRBJ2-2; the table's D gene call, TRBD1, was not cross checked with the DNA. From its first to its last residue, the CDR3 has 16 amino acids. In germline, CDR1 is MNHEY, CDR2 SVGEGT.

Ten or more counts support this clonotype. The chain couples TRBV20-1 to TRBJ2-1; TRBD1 agrees at 9 bases. Looked up from germline, CDR1 is DFQATT and CDR2 is SNEGSKA (reference sequence). The CDR3 contains 15 residues. V gave up 6 bases and J gave up 7 bases; unmatched junction bases: 13. CDR3 sequence reads: CSAHYGDRVHNEQFF. Here the CDR3 DNA reads TGCAGTGCCCACTATGGGGACAGGGTGCATAATGAGCAGTTCTTC.

This clonotype was observed at least ten times. The chain carries TRBV28 and TRBJ1-2; possible D gene TRBD1, 5 bases. With 6 bases removed from V and 5 bases from J, the gap between germline ends came to 10 bases. Germline V lookup: CDR1 MDHEN, CDR2 SYDVKM. CDR3 length: 12 residues. The CDR3, as DNA: TGTGCCAGCAGGAACTCAGGGTATGGCTACACCTTC. The encoded protein is CASRNSGYGYTF.

The table lists this clonotype with many counts. The chain links TRBV20-1 to TRBJ2-1; tentatively, D is TRBD2 (5 bases). Germline V gene data show CDR1 as DFQATT and CDR2 as SNEGSKA (reference sequence). With 0 bases removed from V and 7 bases from J, the gap between germline ends came to 16 bases. The CDR3 totals 15 residues. The CDR3 DNA is TGCAGTGCTAGAGATACGGGGAAAGTTAGAAATGAGCAGTTCTTC. Amino acid sequence: CSARDTGKVRNEQFF.

About this clonotype: With only one base between it and a far larger clone, this is likely a read error. The rearrangement uses TRBV24-1 and TRBJ2-5; D is undetermined. Deletions cut 8 bases from V and 11 bases from J, with 17 bases between. The CDR3 consists of 12 residues. The germline V gene has CDR1 KGHDR and CDR2 SFDVKD. The CDR3 is CATMSLGYEQYF. The CDR3 DNA is TGTGCCACCATGTCTCTCGGGTATGAGCAGTACTTC.

This chain connects TRBV28 to TRBJ1-5; D is perhaps TRBD1 (5 bases). Per the germline V gene, CDR1 is MDHEN and CDR2 is SYDVKM. Trimming stripped 8 bases from V and 3 bases from J, with 8 bases between. This CDR3 contains 12 residues. The CDR3 region has the DNA TGTGCCAGCGACAGCGCCAATCAGCCCCAGCATTTT. Encoded protein: CASDSANQPQHF.

This clonotype has ten or more counts. This chain uses TRBV7-3 with TRBJ2-7; D could derive from TRBD1 or TRBD2 (5 bases each). Trimming shortened V by 1 base and J by 5 bases, and 9 bases separated the two germline ends. CDR3 length: 13 residues. The germline V gene encodes CDR1 SGHTA and CDR2 FQGTGA. The CDR3 spells CASSLIRDHEQYF. The CDR3 DNA reads as TGTGCCAGCAGCTTAATTAGGGACCACGAGCAGTACTTC.

This clonotype was observed at least ten times. The chain has TRBV27 and TRBJ1-5; D ambiguous. V was trimmed by 5 bases and J by 0 bases, leaving 5 bases between them. The CDR3 contains 13 residues. Per germline, CDR1 MNHEY and CDR2 SMNVEV (reference sequence). CDR3 protein: CASSHDSNQPQHF. Here the CDR3 DNA reads TGTGCCAGCAGTCACGATAGCAATCAGCCCCAGCATTTT.

This clonotype was detected ten times or more. The chain has TRBV5-4 and TRBJ2-5; unclear D gene. The CDR3 has 14 residues. V was cut by 4 bases and J by 1 base, with 11 bases left in between. The germline V gene encodes CDR1 SGHNT and CDR2 YYREEE (reference sequence). The DNA of the CDR3 is TGTGCCAGCAGCGGCGGACCCCGCCAAGAGACCCAGTACTTC. Translated: CASSGGPRQETQYF. The full variable domain, completed using reference TRBV5-4 and TRBJ2-5, is ETGVTQSPTHLIKTRGQQVTLRCSSQSGHNTVSWYQQALGQGPQFIFQYYREEENGRGNFPPRFSGLQFPNYSSELNVNALELDDSALYLCASSGGPRQETQYFGPGTRLLVL.

Notes on this clonotype: With a far larger clone one base away, a read error is the likely cause. The gene calls are TRBV5-1 and TRBJ2-7; the D gene could be TRBD1 or TRBD2 (5 bases each). This CDR3 contains 16 residues. Germline-derived CDR1 and CDR2 are SGHRS and YFSETQ. The V and J ends lost 4 bases and 7 bases respectively, with 24 bases between them. For the CDR3, the DNA is TGCGCCAGCAGCCCCGGGCCGGCAGGGACCTACAATGAGCAGTACTTC. This sequence encodes CASSPGPAGTYNEQYF.

This clonotype has ten or more counts. A read error may produce the germline difference seen at one junction end. The chain combines TRBV5-1 with TRBJ2-7; TRBD2 might be the D (6 bases). CDR1 is SGHRS and CDR2 is YFSETQ in the germline V gene. The CDR3 loop spans 15 amino acids. The CDR3 DNA reads TGTGCCAGCAGCCCGGCCGGGGGTCGAGCCTACGAGCAGTACTTC. Translating it yields CASSPAGGRAYEQYF.

This clonotype was recorded many times. The V call is TRBV5-5, the J call TRBJ2-4; 7 bases line up with TRBD1. Trimming removed 4 bases from V and 11 bases from J; junction bases left unmatched: 12. This CDR3 contains 14 residues. Germline CDR1 reads SGHKS; CDR2 reads YYEKEE (reference sequence). The chain's CDR3 is CASSDRAYGVFQYF. CDR3 in DNA: TGTGCCAGCAGCGACAGGGCCTATGGGGTCTTTCAGTACTTC.

The chain uses TRBV9 and TRBJ1-2; the match to TRBD1 covers 7 bases. V gave up 0 bases and J gave up 5 bases; unmatched junction bases: 7. The germline CDR1 and CDR2 sequences are SGDLS and YYNGEE. The CDR3 covers 15 residues. CDR3 residues: CASSVEGRGDYGYTF. Written as DNA, the CDR3 is TGTGCCAGCAGCGTAGAGGGCAGGGGGGATTATGGCTACACCTTC. The full variable domain, its missing parts supplied by reference TRBV9 and TRBJ1-2, is DSGVTQTPKHLITATGQRVTLRCSPRSGDLSVYWYQQSLDQGLQFLIQYYNGEERAKGNILERFSAQQFPDLHSELNLSSLELGDSALYFCASSVEGRGDYGYTFGSGTRLTVV.

The sample holds many counts of this clonotype. The chain has TRBV2 and TRBJ2-7, with 8 bases identical to TRBD2. The CDR3 extends over 15 amino acids. Germline V gene sequence: CDR1 SNHLY, CDR2 FYNNEI. Trimming at V came to 8 bases and at J to 4 bases, leaving 13 bases not matched to a gene. In nucleotides, the CDR3 is TGTGCCAGCCTCCGGGGGGGTTTTGTTCAATACGAGCAGTACTTC. Translated: CASLRGGFVQYEQYF. Variable domain in full (rest from reference TRBV2 and TRBJ2-7): EPEVTQTPSHQVTQMGQEVILRCVPISNHLYFYWYRQILGQKVEFLVSFYNNEISEKSEIFDDQFSVERPDGSNFTLKIRSTKLEDSAMYFCASLRGGFVQYEQYFGPGTRLTVT.

The table lists this clonotype with many counts. V gene TRBV5-1 combines with J gene TRBJ2-3; possibly TRBD2 for D (6 bases). The CDR3 spans 13 residues. Germline loops: CDR1 SGHRS, CDR2 YFSETQ. Trimming cost V 4 bases and J 5 bases, with 11 bases left between them. The CDR3 DNA sequence: TGCGCCAGCAGCCCGGGCGGGGTAGATACGCAGTATTTT. This codes for CASSPGGVDTQYF.

This clonotype was detected ten times or more. CDR3 in amino acids: CSARWHSGRADEQFF. CDR3 sequence (DNA): TGCAGTGCTAGGTGGCATAGCGGGAGGGCCGATGAGCAGTTCTTC. V gene TRBV20-1 combines with J gene TRBJ2-1, with 11 bases that match TRBD2. The trim removed 3 bases at V and 8 bases at J, leaving 9 bases unmatched. This CDR3 is 15 amino acids long. Looked up from germline, CDR1 is DFQATT and CDR2 is SNEGSKA (reference sequence).

This clonotype has ten or more counts. The chain joins TRBV30 to TRBJ1-2; D may be TRBD1 (5 bases). The CDR3 is 13 amino acids. Trimming left V 2 bases short and J 5 bases short, with 12 bases between. Germline V CDR1 and CDR2: GTSNPN, SVGIG (reference sequence). In nucleotides, the CDR3 is TGTGCCTGGAGTCTGGGCGGGGGATATGGCTACACCTTC. This translates into CAWSLGGGYGYTF.

This clonotype appeared many times. V is TRBV7-2 and J is TRBJ2-1; 7 positions agree with TRBD2. CDR3 length: 16 amino acids. Germline CDR1 and CDR2: SGHTA and FQGNSA. The J segment lost 9 bases and the V segment lost 4 bases, leaving 15 bases of the junction unmatched. As DNA, the CDR3 is TGTGCCAGCAGCTCAACCCGGAGCAGCGGGAAAAGTGAGCAGTTCTTC. Its translation: CASSSTRSSGKSEQFF.

In its sample, this clonotype was seen a few times. The chain links TRBV30 to TRBJ1-6; a weak D match, TRBD1 (6 bases). CDR3 length: 12 residues. CDR1 and CDR2 from the germline V gene are GTSNPN and SVGIG (reference sequence). Trimming shortened V by 3 bases and J by 10 bases, and 10 bases separated the two germline ends. CDR3 in DNA: TGTGCCTGGAGACAGGGAACCTCACCCCTCCACTTT. This translates into CAWRQGTSPLHF.

This clonotype has at least ten counts. The chain recombines TRBV7-2 with TRBJ2-1, with 11 bases that match TRBD2. The CDR3 consists of 16 residues. V lost 5 bases, J lost 7 bases, and 10 bases stayed unmatched. CDR1 and CDR2 from the germline V gene are SGHTA and FQGNSA. The CDR3 sequence is CASSHPTSGAPNEQFF. In DNA form, the CDR3 reads TGTGCCAGCAGCCACCCGACTAGCGGGGCCCCAAATGAGCAGTTCTTC.